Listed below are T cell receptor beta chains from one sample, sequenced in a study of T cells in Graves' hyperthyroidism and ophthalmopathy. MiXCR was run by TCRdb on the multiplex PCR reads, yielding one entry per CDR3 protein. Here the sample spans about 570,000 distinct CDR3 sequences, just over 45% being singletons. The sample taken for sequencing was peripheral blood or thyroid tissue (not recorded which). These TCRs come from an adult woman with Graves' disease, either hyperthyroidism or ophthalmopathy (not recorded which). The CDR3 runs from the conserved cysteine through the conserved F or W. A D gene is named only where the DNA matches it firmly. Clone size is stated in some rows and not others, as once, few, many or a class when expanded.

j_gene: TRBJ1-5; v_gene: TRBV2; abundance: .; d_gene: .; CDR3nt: TGTGCTATGACGGAAGGCGGCAATCAGCCCCAGCATTTT; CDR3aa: CAMTEGGNQPQHF
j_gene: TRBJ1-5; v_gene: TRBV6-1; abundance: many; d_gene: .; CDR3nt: TGTGCCAGCAGTGAAAGCGCATATCAGCCCCAGCATTTT; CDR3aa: CASSESAYQPQHF
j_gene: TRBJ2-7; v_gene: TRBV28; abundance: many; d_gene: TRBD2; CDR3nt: TGTGCCAGCCAGGACCCGACTAGCGGGGTCTACGAGCAGTACTTC; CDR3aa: CASQDPTSGVYEQYF
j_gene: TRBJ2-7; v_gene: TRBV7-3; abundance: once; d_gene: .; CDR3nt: TGTGCCAGCAGCTTCCTAGCAGGTAATGAGCAGTACTTC; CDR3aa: CASSFLAGNEQYF
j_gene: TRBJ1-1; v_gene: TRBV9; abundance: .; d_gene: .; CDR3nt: TGCGCCAGCAGCTCGAATGGACGGCTGAACACTGAAGCTTTCTTT; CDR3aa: CASSSNGRLNTEAFF
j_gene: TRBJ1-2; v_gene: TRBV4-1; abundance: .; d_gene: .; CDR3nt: TGCGCCAGCAGCGGGCGTGGCCCCGAGGGCTATGGCTACACCTTC; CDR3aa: CASSGRGPEGYGYTF
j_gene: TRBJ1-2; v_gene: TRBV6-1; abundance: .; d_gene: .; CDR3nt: TGTGCCAGCAGTTACTCGGGAGGCTATGGCTACACCTTC; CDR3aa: CASSYSGGYGYTF
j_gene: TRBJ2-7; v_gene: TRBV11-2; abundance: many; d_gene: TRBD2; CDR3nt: TGTGCCAGCAGCCGAAAGCGGGACCCCTACGAGCAGTACTTC; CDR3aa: CASSRKRDPYEQYF
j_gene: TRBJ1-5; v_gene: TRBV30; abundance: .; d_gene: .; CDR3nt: TGTGCCTGGACGAGTAGCGGACAACACAATCAGCCCCAGCATTTT; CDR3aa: CAWTSSGQHNQPQHF
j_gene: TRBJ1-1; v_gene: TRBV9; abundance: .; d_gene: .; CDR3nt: TGTGCCAGCAGCGCCTATGGGACCGCGAACACTGAAGCTTTCTTT; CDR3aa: CASSAYGTANTEAFF
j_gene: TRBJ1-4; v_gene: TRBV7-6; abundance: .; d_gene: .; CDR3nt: TGTGCCAGCAGCTTAGGGGACCAGATCACTACTGAAGCTGGCAGGGTAGATGAAAAACTGTTTTTT; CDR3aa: CASSLGDQITTEAGRVDEKLFF
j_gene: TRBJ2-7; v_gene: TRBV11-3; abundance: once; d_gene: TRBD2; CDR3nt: TGTGCCAGCAGCCGGACTAGCGCATACGGGCAGTACTTC; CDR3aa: CASSRTSAYGQYF
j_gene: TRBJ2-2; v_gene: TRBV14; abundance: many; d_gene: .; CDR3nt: TGTGCCAGCAGATCTTGGGGAACCGGGGAGCTGTTTTTT; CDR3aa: CASRSWGTGELFF
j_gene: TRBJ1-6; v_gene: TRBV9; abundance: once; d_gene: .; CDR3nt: TGTGCCAGCAGCCTAGGAGAGAGGTCACCCCTCCACTTT; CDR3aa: CASSLGERSPLHF
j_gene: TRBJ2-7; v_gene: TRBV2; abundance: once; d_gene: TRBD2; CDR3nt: TGTGCCAGCATGGTGACTCTAAGCGGGATATACGAGCAGTACTTC; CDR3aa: CASMVTLSGIYEQYF
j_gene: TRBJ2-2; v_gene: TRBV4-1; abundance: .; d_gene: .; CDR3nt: TGCGCCAGCAGCCAACGGGTTACTATAAACACCGGGGAGCTGTTTTTT; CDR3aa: CASSQRVTINTGELFF
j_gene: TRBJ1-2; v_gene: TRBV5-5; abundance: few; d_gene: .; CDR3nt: TGTGCCAGCAGCCCCAGGACTGAATATGGCTGCACCTTC; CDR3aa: CASSPRTEYGCTF
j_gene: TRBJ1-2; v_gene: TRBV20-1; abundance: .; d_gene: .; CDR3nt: TGCAGTTACGCGGGGTCTGGAAACACCTTC; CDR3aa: CSYAGSGNTF
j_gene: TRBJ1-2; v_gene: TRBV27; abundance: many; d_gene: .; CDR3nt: TGTGCCAGCAGAGTTGGGGCGGATTCCCTCTATGGCTACACCTTC; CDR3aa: CASRVGADSLYGYTF
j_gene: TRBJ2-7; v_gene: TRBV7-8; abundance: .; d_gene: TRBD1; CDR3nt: TGTGCCAGCACCTTCTCCGGGACAGGGGGAGGTGAGCAGTACTTC; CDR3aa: CASTFSGTGGGEQYF
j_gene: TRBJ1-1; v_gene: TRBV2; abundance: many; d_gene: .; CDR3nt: TGTGCCAGCAGTGGGGGGAGGGGACTGAACACTGAAGCTTTCTTT; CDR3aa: CASSGGRGLNTEAFF
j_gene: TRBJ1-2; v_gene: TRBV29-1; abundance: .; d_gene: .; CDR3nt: TGCAGCGTTGAATTCAGAGCGGGGGGCTACACCTTC; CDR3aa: CSVEFRAGGYTF
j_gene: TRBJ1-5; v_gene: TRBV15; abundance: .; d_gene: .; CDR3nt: TGTGCCACCAGCAGGGATGGGGGCGGACAACTTCAGCCCCAGCATTTT; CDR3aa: CATSRDGGGQLQPQHF
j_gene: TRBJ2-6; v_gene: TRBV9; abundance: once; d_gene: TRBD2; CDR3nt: TGTGCCAGCAGCTTGGGACTAGCGGGAGACTCTGGGGCCAACGTCCTGACTTTC; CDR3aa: CASSLGLAGDSGANVLTF
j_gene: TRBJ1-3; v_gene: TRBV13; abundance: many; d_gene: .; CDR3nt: TGTGCCAGCAGCCCCAGGGGTATTAGAAACACCATATATTTT; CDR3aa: CASSPRGIRNTIYF
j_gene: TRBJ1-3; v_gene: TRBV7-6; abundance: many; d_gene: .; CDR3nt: TGTGCCAGCAGCTCCCGCAGGGCCAACACCATATATTTT; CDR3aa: CASSSRRANTIYF
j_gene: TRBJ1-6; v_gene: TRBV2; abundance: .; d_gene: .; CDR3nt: TGTGCCAGCAGGCAGGGGATCATCCTCCACTTT; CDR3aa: CASRQGIILHF
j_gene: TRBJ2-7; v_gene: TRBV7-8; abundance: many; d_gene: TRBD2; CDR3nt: TGTGCCAGCAGCTTAGGGACTAGCGGGCCATCCTACGAGCAGTACTTC; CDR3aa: CASSLGTSGPSYEQYF
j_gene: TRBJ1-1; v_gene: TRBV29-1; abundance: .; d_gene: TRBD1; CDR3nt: TGCAGCGTTGAAGATCTGGGACAGGGGTTCAACACTGAAGCTTTCTTT; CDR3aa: CSVEDLGQGFNTEAFF
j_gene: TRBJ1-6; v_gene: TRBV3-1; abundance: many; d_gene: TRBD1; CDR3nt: TGTGCCAGCAGGCCGGGACAGGGGAAGGCCCTCCACTTT; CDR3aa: CASRPGQGKALHF
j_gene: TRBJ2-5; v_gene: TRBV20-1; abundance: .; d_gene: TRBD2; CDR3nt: TGCAGTGCTAGAGCGGGAGGAGCACAAGAGACCCAGTACTTC; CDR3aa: CSARAGGAQETQYF
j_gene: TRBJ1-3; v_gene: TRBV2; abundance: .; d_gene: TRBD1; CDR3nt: TGTGCCAGCAGGGCCGATACAGGGGTTGGAAACACCATATATTTT; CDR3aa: CASRADTGVGNTIYF
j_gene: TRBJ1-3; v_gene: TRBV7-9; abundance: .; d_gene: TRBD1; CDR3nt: TGTGCCAGCAGACAGTACACAGGGGGGACTGGAAACACCATATATTTT; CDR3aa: CASRQYTGGTGNTIYF
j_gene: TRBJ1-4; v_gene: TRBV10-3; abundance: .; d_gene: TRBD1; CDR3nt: TGTGCCATCAGTGAGTCGACAGGGCAGGAAAAACTGTTTTTT; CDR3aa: CAISESTGQEKLFF
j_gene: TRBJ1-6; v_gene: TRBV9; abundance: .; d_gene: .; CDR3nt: TGTGCCAGCAGCCCAGGTTTGTGGAATTCACCCCTCCACTTT; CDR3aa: CASSPGLWNSPLHF
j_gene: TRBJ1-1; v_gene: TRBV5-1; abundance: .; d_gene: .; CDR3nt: TGCGCCGGCAGCCTGGGGGATAATTTGTCACCAGCTTTCTTT; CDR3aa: CAGSLGDNLSPAFF
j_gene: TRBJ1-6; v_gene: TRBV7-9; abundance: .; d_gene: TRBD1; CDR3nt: TGTGCCAGCAGCCCCGGACAGGGGAGTAGTAATTCACCCCTCCACTTT; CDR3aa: CASSPGQGSSNSPLHF
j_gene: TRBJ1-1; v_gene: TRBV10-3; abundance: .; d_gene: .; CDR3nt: TGTGCCATCAGTGAAGGCAGGCCGAACACTGAAGCTTTCTTT; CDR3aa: CAISEGRPNTEAFF
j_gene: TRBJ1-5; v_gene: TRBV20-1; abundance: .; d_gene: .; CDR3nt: TGCAGTGCTAGAGTCCCGGGGGGTGGTCAGCCCCAGCATTTT; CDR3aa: CSARVPGGGQPQHF
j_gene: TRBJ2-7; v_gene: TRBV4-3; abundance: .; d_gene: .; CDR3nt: TGCGCCAGCAGCCAAGAAAGGCTACAGGTCTACGAGCAGTACTTC; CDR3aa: CASSQERLQVYEQYF
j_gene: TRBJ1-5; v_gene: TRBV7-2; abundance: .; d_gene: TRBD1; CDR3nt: TGTGCCAGCAGCTTAGTTCGGGGGACAGGGCTTTTGAATCAGCCCCAGCATTTT; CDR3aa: CASSLVRGTGLLNQPQHF